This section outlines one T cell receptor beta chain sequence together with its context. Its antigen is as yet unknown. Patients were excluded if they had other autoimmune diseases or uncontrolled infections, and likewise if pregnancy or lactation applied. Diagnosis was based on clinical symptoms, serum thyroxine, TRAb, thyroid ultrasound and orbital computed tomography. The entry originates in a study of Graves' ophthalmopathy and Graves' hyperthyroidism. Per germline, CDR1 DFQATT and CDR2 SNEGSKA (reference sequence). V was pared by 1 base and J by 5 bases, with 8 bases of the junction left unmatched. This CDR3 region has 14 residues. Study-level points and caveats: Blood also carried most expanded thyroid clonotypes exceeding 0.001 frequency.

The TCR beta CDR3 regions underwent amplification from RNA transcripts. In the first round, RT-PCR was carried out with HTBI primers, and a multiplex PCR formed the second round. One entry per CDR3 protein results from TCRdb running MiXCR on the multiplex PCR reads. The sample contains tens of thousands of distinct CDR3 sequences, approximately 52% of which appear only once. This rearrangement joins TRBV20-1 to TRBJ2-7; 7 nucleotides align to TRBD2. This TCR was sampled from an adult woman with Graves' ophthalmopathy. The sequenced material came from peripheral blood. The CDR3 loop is CSARGTREDNEQYF. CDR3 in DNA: TGCAGTGCTAGAGGAACCCGGGAGGACAACGAGCAGTACTTC.